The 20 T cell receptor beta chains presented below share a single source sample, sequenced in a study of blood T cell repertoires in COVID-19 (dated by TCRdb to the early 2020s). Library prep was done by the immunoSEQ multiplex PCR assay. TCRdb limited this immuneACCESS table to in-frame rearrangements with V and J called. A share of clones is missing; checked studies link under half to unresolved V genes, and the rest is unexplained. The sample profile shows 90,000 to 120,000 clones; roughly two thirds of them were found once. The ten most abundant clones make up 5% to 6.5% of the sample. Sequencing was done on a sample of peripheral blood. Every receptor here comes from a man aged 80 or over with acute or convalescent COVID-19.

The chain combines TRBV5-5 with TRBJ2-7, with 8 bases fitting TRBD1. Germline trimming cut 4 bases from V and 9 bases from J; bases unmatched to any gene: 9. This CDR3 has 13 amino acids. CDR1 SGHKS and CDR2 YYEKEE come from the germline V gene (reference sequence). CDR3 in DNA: TGTGCCAGCAGCGCGAGACAGGGGTCAGGGCAGTACTTC. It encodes CASSARQGSGQYF.

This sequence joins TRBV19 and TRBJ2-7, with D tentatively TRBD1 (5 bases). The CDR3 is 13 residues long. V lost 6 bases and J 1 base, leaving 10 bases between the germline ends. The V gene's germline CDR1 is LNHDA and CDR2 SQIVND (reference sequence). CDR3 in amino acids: CASSRVSSYEQYF. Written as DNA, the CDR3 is TGTGCCAGTAGCAGGGTGAGTTCCTACGAGCAGTACTTC.

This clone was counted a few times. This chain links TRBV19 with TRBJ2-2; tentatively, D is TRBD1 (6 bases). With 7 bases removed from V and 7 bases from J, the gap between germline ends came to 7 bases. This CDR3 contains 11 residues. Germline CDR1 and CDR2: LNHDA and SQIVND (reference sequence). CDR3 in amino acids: CASTRGGELFF. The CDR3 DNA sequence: TGTGCCAGTACCAGGGGCGGGGAGCTGTTTTTT.

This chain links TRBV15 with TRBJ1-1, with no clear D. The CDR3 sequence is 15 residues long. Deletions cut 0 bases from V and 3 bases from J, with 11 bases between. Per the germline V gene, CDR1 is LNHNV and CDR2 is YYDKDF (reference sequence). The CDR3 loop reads CATSRERLGYTEAFF. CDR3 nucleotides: TGTGCCACCAGCAGAGAGCGTCTAGGATACACTGAAGCTTTCTTT.

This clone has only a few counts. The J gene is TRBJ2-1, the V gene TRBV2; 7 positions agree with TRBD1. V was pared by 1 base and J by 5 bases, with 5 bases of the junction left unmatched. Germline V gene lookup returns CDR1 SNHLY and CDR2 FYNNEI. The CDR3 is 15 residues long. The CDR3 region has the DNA TGTGCCAGCAGTGAAGAACAGGGGAGAAACAATGAGCAGTTCTTC. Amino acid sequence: CASSEEQGRNNEQFF. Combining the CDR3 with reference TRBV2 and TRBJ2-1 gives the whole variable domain EPEVTQTPSHQVTQMGQEVILRCVPISNHLYFYWYRQILGQKVEFLVSFYNNEISEKSEIFDDQFSVERPDGSNFTLKIRSTKLEDSAMYFCASSEEQGRNNEQFFGPGTRLTVL.

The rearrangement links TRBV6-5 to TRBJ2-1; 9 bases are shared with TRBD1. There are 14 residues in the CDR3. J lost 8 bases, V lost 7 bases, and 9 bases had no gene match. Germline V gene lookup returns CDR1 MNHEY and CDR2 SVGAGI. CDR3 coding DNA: TGTGCCAGCAAACAGCAACAGGGGGCGGATGAGCAGTTCTTC. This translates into CASKQQQGADEQFF.

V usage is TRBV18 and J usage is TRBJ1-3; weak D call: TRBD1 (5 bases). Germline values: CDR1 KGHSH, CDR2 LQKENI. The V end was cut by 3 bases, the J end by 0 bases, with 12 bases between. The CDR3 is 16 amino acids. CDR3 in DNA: TGTGCCAGCTCACCTGCAGGGCCGACCTCTGGAAACACCATATATTTT. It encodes CASSPAGPTSGNTIYF.

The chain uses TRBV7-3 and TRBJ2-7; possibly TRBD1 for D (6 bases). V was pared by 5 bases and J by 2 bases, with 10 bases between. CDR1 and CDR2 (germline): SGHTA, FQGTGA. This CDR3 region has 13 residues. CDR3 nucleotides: TGTGCCAGCAGCCCCGGACAGACCTACGAGCAGTACTTC. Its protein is CASSPGQTYEQYF.

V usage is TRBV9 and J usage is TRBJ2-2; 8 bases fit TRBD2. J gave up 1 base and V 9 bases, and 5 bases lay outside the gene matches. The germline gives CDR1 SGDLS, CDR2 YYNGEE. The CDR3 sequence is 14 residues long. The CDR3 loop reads CATSSGMNTGELFF. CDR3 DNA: TGTGCCACAAGTAGCGGGATGAACACCGGGGAGCTGTTTTTT.

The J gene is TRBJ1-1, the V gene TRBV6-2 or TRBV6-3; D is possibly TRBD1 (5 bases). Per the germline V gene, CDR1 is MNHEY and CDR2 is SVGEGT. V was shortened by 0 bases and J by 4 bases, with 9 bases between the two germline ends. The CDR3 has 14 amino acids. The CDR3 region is CASSYSPTATEAFF. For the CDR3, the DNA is TGTGCCAGCAGTTACTCCCCGACAGCCACTGAAGCTTTCTTT.

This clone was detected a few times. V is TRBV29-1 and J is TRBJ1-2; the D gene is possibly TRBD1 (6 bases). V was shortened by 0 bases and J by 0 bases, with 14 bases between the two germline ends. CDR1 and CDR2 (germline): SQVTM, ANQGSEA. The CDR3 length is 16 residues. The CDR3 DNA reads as TGCAGCGTTGAAGACCCATGGACAGCTACTAACTATGGCTACACCTTC. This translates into CSVEDPWTATNYGYTF.

The CDR3: CASSFRALATNNEQFF. The CDR3 bases are TGTGCCAGCAGCTTTCGGGCACTAGCGACAAACAATGAGCAGTTCTTC. This chain links TRBV7-8 with TRBJ2-1, with TRBD2 matching over 7 bases. Germline assignment: CDR1 SGHVS and CDR2 FQNEAQ. The CDR3 has 16 amino acids. Trimming cost V 3 bases and J 5 bases; bases outside gene matches: 10.

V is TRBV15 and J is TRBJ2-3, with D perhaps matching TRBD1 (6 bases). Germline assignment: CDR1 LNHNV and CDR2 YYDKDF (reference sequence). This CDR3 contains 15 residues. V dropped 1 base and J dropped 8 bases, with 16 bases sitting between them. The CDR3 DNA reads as TGTGCCACCAGCAGAGGGGGGACAAGGACGGGTACGCAGTATTTT. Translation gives CATSRGGTRTGTQYF.

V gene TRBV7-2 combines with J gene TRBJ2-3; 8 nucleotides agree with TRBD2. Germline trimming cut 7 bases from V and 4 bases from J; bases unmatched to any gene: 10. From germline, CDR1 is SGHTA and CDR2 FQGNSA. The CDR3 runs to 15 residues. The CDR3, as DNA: TGTGCCAGCAACCCCAGGTCCGGGAGGGCAGATACGCAGTATTTT. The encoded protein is CASNPRSGRADTQYF. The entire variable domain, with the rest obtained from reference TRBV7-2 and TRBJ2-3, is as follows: GAGVSQSPSNKVTEKGKDVELRCDPISGHTALYWYRQSLGQGLEFLIYFQGNSAPDKSGLPSDRFSAERTGGSVSTLTIQRTQQEDSAVYLCASNPRSGRADTQYFGPGTRLTVL.

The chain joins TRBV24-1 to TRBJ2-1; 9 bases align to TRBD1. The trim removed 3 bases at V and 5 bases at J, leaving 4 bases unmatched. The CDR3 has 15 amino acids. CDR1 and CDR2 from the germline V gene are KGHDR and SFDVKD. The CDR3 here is CATSDAGTGNNEQFF. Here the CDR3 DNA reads TGTGCCACCAGTGATGCCGGGACAGGGAACAATGAGCAGTTCTTC.

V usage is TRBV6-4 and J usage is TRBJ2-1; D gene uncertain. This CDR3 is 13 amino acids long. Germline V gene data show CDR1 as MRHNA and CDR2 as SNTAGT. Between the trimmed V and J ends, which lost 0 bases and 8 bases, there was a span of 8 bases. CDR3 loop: CASSDSTGYEQFF. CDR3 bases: TGTGCCAGCAGTGACTCGACTGGTTATGAGCAGTTCTTC.

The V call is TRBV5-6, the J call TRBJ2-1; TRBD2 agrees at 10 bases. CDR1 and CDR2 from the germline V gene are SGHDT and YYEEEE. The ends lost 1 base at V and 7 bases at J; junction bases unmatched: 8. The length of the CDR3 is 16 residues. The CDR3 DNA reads TGTGCCAGCAGCTTGTGGAGCGGGAGGGCCGGGAATGAGCAGTTCTTC. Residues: CASSLWSGRAGNEQFF.

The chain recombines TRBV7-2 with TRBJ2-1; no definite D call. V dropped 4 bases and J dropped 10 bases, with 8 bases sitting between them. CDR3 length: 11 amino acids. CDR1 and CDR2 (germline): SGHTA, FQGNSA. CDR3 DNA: TGTGCCAGCAGCTCCTTCGGGGAGCAGTTCTTC. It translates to CASSSFGEQFF.

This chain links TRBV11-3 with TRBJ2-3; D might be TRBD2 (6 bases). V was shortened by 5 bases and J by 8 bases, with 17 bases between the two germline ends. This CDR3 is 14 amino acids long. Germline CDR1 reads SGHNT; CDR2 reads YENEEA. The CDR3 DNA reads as TGTGCCAGCAGCCCTCCGGGACTCGCCGGTACGCAGTATTTT. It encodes CASSPPGLAGTQYF.

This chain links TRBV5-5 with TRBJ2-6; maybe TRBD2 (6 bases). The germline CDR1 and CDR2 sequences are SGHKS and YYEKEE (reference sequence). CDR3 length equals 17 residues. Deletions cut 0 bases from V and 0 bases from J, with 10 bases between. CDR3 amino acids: CASSLDVGSSGANVLTF. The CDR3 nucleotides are TGTGCCAGCAGCTTGGATGTCGGGAGCTCTGGGGCCAACGTCCTGACTTTC.